The 12 T cell receptor beta chains presented below share a single source sample, sequenced in a study of cytotoxic CD8 clonotypes in ibrutinib-treated CLL. Libraries were prepared by immunoSEQ multiplex PCR; TCRdb keeps only in-frame clonotypes and omits some of them. The sample has under 300,000 clones, roughly 74% seen once. The material sequenced was PBMCs, taken after 24 months of ibrutinib treatment. The receptors stem from a human donor with chronic lymphocytic leukemia.

The chain uses TRBV4-1 and TRBJ2-1; no reliable D call. Looked up from germline, CDR1 is MGHRA and CDR2 is YSYEKL. The CDR3 is 15 residues long. With 1 base removed from V and 2 bases from J, the gap between germline ends came to 9 bases. This chain's CDR3 is CASSQGNSAYNEQFF. The CDR3 DNA reads TGCGCCAGCAGCCAAGGGAATAGTGCCTACAATGAGCAGTTCTTC.

This sequence joins TRBV25-1 and TRBJ2-1; D possibly corresponds to TRBD1 (7 bases). The germline V gene has CDR1 MGHDK and CDR2 SYGVNS. CDR3 size: 16 residues. Trimming took 1 base from V and 0 from J, leaving 10 bases between them. CDR3: CASSELRDSSYNEQFF. For the CDR3, the DNA is TGTGCCAGCAGTGAATTGCGGGACAGCTCCTACAATGAGCAGTTCTTC. Complete variable domain (other parts from reference TRBV25-1 and TRBJ2-1): EADIYQTPRYLVIGTGKKITLECSQTMGHDKMYWYQQDPGMELHLIHYSYGVNSTEKGDLSSESTVSRIRTEHFPLTLESARPSHTSQYLCASSELRDSSYNEQFFGPGTRLTVL.

The chain is built from TRBV6-5 and TRBJ1-4; 9 nucleotides match TRBD1. The junction had 5 bases not matched to a gene; V was cut back by 7 bases and J by 2 bases. This CDR3 is built from 15 residues. Germline-derived CDR1 and CDR2 are MNHEY and SVGAGI. CDR3 coding DNA: TGTGCCAGCACCACGACAGGGGGTACTAATGAAAAACTGTTTTTT. It encodes CASTTTGGTNEKLFF.

V gene TRBV7-6 combines with J gene TRBJ1-2, with TRBD1 matching over 8 bases. The CDR3 sequence is 16 residues long. The junction had 13 bases not matched to a gene; V was cut back by 2 bases and J by 8 bases. Germline CDR1 SGHVS, CDR2 FNYEAQ. The CDR3 sequence: CASSLRWTGTAEGYTF. The CDR3 DNA is TGTGCCAGCAGCTTACGGTGGACAGGGACCGCAGAGGGCTACACCTTC. Based on the CDR3 plus reference TRBV7-6 and TRBJ1-2, the full variable domain is GAGVSQSPRYKVTKRGQDVALRCDPISGHVSLYWYRQALGQGPEFLTYFNYEAQQDKSGLPNDRFSAERPEGSISTLTIQRTEQRDSAMYRCASSLRWTGTAEGYTFGSGTRLTVV.

Note on this clone: The sample carries other DNA sequences with the same CDR3. V usage is TRBV28 and J usage is TRBJ2-7, with a possible D match to TRBD1 (5 bases). Germline V gene lookup returns CDR1 MDHEN and CDR2 SYDVKM. The CDR3 has 12 residues. V was shortened by 5 bases and J by 3 bases, with 8 bases between the two germline ends. CDR3 coding DNA: TGTGCCAGCAGTCCCCAGGGCTACGAGCAGTACTTC. Its protein is CASSPQGYEQYF.

This clone has just a few counts. Here the CDR3 reads CASSLRSTGGNYGYTF. As DNA, the CDR3 is TGTGCCAGCAGCTTACGGTCGACAGGAGGTAACTATGGCTACACCTTC. This rearrangement joins TRBV7-8 to TRBJ1-2, with D tentatively TRBD1 (6 bases). V was clipped by 2 bases and J by 1 base, with 14 bases between them. The germline gives CDR1 SGHVS, CDR2 FQNEAQ. CDR3 length: 16 residues. The full variable domain, completed using reference TRBV7-8 and TRBJ1-2, is GAGVSQSPRYKVAKRGQDVALRCDPISGHVSLFWYQQALGQGPEFLTYFQNEAQLDKSGLPSDRFFAERPEGSVSTLKIQRTQQEDSAVYLCASSLRSTGGNYGYTFGSGTRLTVV.

This chain joins TRBV29-1 and TRBJ2-3; TRBD2 matches at 12 bases. The trim removed 6 bases at V and 7 bases at J, leaving 5 bases unmatched. CDR1 is SQVTM, CDR2 ANQGSEA, per germline. The CDR3 length is 13 residues. CDR3 DNA: TGCAGCGTGACTAGCGGGAGCATATATACGCAGTATTTT. Amino acids: CSVTSGSIYTQYF.

The J gene is TRBJ2-7, the V gene TRBV7-9, with D perhaps matching TRBD1 (6 bases). Trimming shortened V by 5 bases and J by 3 bases, and 8 bases separated the two germline ends. CDR1 and CDR2 from the germline V gene are SEHNR and FQNEAQ (reference sequence). This CDR3 is built from 12 residues. The CDR3 DNA reads as TGTGCCAGCAGCAAGGACAGCTACGAGCAGTACTTC. It codes for CASSKDSYEQYF.

The chain is built from TRBV11-1 and TRBJ2-3, with TRBD2 matching 9 bases. The CDR3 length is 15 residues. Trimming cost V 5 bases and J 4 bases; bases outside gene matches: 7. The V gene's germline CDR1 is SGHAT and CDR2 FQDESV (reference sequence). The CDR3 DNA sequence: TGTGCCAGCAGCCTTGCTAGCGGGATAGCAGATACGCAGTATTTT. It yields the protein CASSLASGIADTQYF.

V is TRBV4-2 and J is TRBJ2-3; D remains unclear. Germline V gene lookup returns CDR1 LGHNA and CDR2 YNFKEQ. Trimming took 1 base from V and 1 from J, leaving 12 bases between them. The CDR3 extends over 16 amino acids. The CDR3 region has the DNA TGTGCCAGCAGCCAAGGCCTCCCTGGGGGCACAGATACGCAGTATTTT. As protein: CASSQGLPGGTDTQYF.

About this clone: The sample has other DNA sequences that encode this CDR3 too. The rearrangement links TRBV27 to TRBJ1-5; a weak D match, TRBD1 (5 bases). Germline V gene data show CDR1 as MNHEY and CDR2 as SMNVEV (reference sequence). The CDR3 runs 13 residues. V shed 5 bases and J shed 4 bases, with 9 bases lying between them. CDR3 protein: CASSPGGNQPQHF. The CDR3 DNA reads as TGTGCCAGCAGTCCCGGGGGAAATCAGCCCCAGCATTTT.

Concerning this clone itself: This sample includes further DNA sequences coding for the same CDR3. J is TRBJ2-7 and V is TRBV9; D is perhaps TRBD2 (5 bases). The V end lost 0 bases, the J end lost 4 bases, and 11 bases lay between the germline ends. Germline V gene sequence: CDR1 SGDLS, CDR2 YYNGEE. The CDR3 is made up of 14 amino acids. CDR3 sequence (DNA): TGTGCCAGCAGCGTAGGGGTAGGGAGTTACGAGCAGTACTTC. This codes for CASSVGVGSYEQYF. The whole variable domain, filled in from reference TRBV9 and TRBJ2-7, reads DSGVTQTPKHLITATGQRVTLRCSPRSGDLSVYWYQQSLDQGLQFLIQYYNGEERAKGNILERFSAQQFPDLHSELNLSSLELGDSALYFCASSVGVGSYEQYFGPGTRLTVT.